This T cell receptor beta chain was observed in a study of shared clonotypes between healthy human individuals. Germline CDR1 SGHVS, CDR2 FNYEAQ. The CDR3 contains 15 residues. For this clone: Its ends do not fully match the called genes, so a read error is possible.

TCRdb keeps only in-frame clones here, not all; method: immunoSEQ multiplex PCR. This sample has 470,000 or so clones; more than 75% occur once, and the top ten carry about 12%. The chain employs TRBV7-6 and TRBJ2-3, with 10 positions matching TRBD2. The receptor's source is a woman between 40 and 55 years old in good health. Some clones in this sample may be carry-over from other donors' samples. Sequencing was done on a sample of PBMCs. The DNA for the CDR3 is TGTGCCGGCAGTCCTACTAGCGGGACCCTTAATACGCAGTATTTT. Translation: CAGSPTSGTLNTQYF.